The 28 T cell receptor beta chains below were found in one sample sequenced in a study of blood T cell repertoires in COVID-19. Profiled with immunoSEQ multiplex PCR; TCRdb holds only in-frame clones, not every one. The table shows fewer than 250,000 clones, with around 80% occurring only once. What was sequenced was peripheral blood. Receptors were obtained from a woman of 80 years or more with acute or convalescent COVID-19.

The CDR3 bases are TGTGCCAGCAGCGTAGACGAAGGGGACACTGAAGCTTTCTTT. As protein: CASSVDEGDTEAFF. The chain uses TRBV9 and TRBJ1-1, with a weak D call TRBD1 (5 bases). V lost 0 bases, J lost 3 bases, and 9 bases lay in between. Germline CDR1 and CDR2: SGDLS and YYNGEE. This CDR3 is 14 amino acids long. Full variable domain (missing parts from reference TRBV9 and TRBJ1-1): DSGVTQTPKHLITATGQRVTLRCSPRSGDLSVYWYQQSLDQGLQFLIQYYNGEERAKGNILERFSAQQFPDLHSELNLSSLELGDSALYFCASSVDEGDTEAFFGQGTRLTVV.

The chain recombines TRBV7-7 with TRBJ1-3; D gene uncertain. Trimming left V 1 base short and J 4 bases short, with 11 bases between. The germline V gene has CDR1 SSHAT and CDR2 FNYEAQ (reference sequence). This CDR3 contains 15 residues. CDR3 nucleotide sequence: TGTGCCAGCAGCTTAGGGGTCGCGGCAGGAAACACCATATATTTT. This sequence encodes CASSLGVAAGNTIYF.

This clone appeared a single time. V usage is TRBV6-6 and J usage is TRBJ1-4; D is possibly TRBD1 (5 bases). V gave up 6 bases and J gave up 5 bases, with 13 bases separating them. The germline gives CDR1 MNHNY, CDR2 SVGAGI (reference sequence). The CDR3 extends over 14 amino acids. CDR3 bases: TGTGCCAGCAGATCCGGGACTTCGAATGAAAAACTGTTTTTT. Translation: CASRSGTSNEKLFF.

This chain joins TRBV6-5 and TRBJ1-4; 7 nucleotides match TRBD1. J was trimmed by 7 bases and V by 4 bases; bases with no gene match: 6. The CDR3 runs 14 residues. Per the germline V gene, CDR1 is MNHEY and CDR2 is SVGAGI. This chain's CDR3 is CASSSRTGGEKLFF. The CDR3 DNA is TGTGCCAGCAGTTCCCGGACAGGAGGTGAAAAACTGTTTTTT.

This clone appeared a few times. The rearrangement joins TRBV4-3 to TRBJ2-2; a possible D gene is TRBD1 (6 bases). The V gene's germline CDR1 is LGHNA and CDR2 YSLEER. V was clipped by 1 base and J by 5 bases, with 17 bases between them. CDR3 length equals 17 residues. CDR3 sequence: CASSQGRSTGKTGELFF. CDR3 in DNA: TGCGCCAGCAGCCAAGGGAGGAGTACAGGGAAAACCGGGGAGCTGTTTTTT.

This rearrangement joins TRBV15 to TRBJ1-2; tentatively, D is TRBD1 (5 bases). Germline loops: CDR1 LNHNV, CDR2 YYDKDF (reference sequence). This CDR3 contains 15 residues. V was shortened by 5 bases and J by 1 base, with 14 bases between the two germline ends. CDR3 coding DNA: TGTGCCACCAGCGGTAGACAGTCAAATAACTATGGCTACACCTTC. Translation gives CATSGRQSNNYGYTF.

The rearrangement links TRBV19 to TRBJ1-1; weak D call: TRBD1 (6 bases). The V end was cut by 4 bases, the J end by 1 base, with 7 bases between. CDR3 length: 13 amino acids. Germline V gene sequence: CDR1 LNHDA, CDR2 SQIVND (reference sequence). The CDR3, as DNA: TGTGCCAGTAGTAGGGACAAGAACACTGAAGCTTTCTTT. Residues: CASSRDKNTEAFF.

The chain couples TRBV7-3 to TRBJ2-1; 13 bases match TRBD2. Germline-derived CDR1 and CDR2 are SGHTA and FQGTGA. V gave up 1 base and J gave up 8 bases; unmatched junction bases: 17. The CDR3 spans 20 residues. The CDR3 coding sequence is TGTGCCAGCAGCTTAAACCCCGTGGGACTAGCGGGGTTGGTTTTCGATGAGCAGTTCTTC. Translation: CASSLNPVGLAGLVFDEQFF.

The V and J genes are TRBV29-1 and TRBJ1-5; TRBD1 agrees at 11 bases. CDR1 is SQVTM and CDR2 is ANQGSEA in the germline V gene. Germline trimming cut 6 bases from V and 9 bases from J; bases unmatched to any gene: 7. The CDR3 is 13 residues long. CDR3 residues: CSVGGTGGRPQHF. In DNA, the CDR3 is TGCAGCGTAGGTGGGACAGGGGGAAGGCCCCAGCATTTT.

The rearrangement uses TRBV3-1 (or the pseudogene TRBV3-2) and TRBJ1-3, with 12 positions matching TRBD1. Germline V CDR1 and CDR2: LGHDT, YNNKEL (reference sequence). V lost 1 base and J lost 3; bases outside the gene matches: 4. The CDR3 extends over 17 amino acids. CDR3 coding DNA: TGTGCCAGCAGCCAAGGATGGGACAGGGGGCTTGGAAACACCATATATTTT. Its protein product is CASSQGWDRGLGNTIYF.

This chain links TRBV5-1 with TRBJ1-4; 7 bases fit TRBD1. Germline assignment: CDR1 SGHRS and CDR2 YFSETQ. The CDR3 sequence is 17 residues long. J lost 5 bases, V lost 3 bases, and 13 bases had no gene match. The CDR3 is CASSSFTGTEPNEKLFF. The CDR3 DNA is TGCGCCAGCAGCTCGTTTACCGGGACAGAACCCAATGAAAAACTGTTTTTT.

V and J are TRBV5-1 and TRBJ2-2, with 15 bases matching TRBD2. V lost 5 bases to trimming and J lost 0 bases; unmatched junction nucleotides: 14. Germline CDR1 and CDR2: SGHRS and YFSETQ. This CDR3 has 21 amino acids. The CDR3 nucleotides read TGCGCCAGCAGTCACCGGGGACTAGCGGGAGGCATAACCACGAACACCGGGGAGCTGTTTTTT. Translated: CASSHRGLAGGITTNTGELFF.

The CDR3 region is CASSLDSSEAFF. The CDR3 DNA is TGTGCCAGCAGCTTAGATAGTTCTGAAGCTTTCTTT. The chain joins TRBV11-3 to TRBJ1-1; D unclear. The germline V and J ends were trimmed by 0 bases and 6 bases, with 5 bases remaining between them. The length of the CDR3 is 12 residues. Germline-derived CDR1 and CDR2 are SGHNT and YENEEA. The full variable domain, in which reference TRBV11-3 and TRBJ1-1 provide the parts outside the CDR3, is EAGVVQSPRYKIIEKKQPVAFWCNPISGHNTLYWYLQNLGQGPELLIRYENEEAVDDSQLPKDRFSAERLKGVDSTLKIQPAELGDSAVYLCASSLDSSEAFFGQGTRLTVV.

The V call is TRBV5-6, the J call TRBJ2-2; possible D gene TRBD1, 5 bases. Looked up from germline, CDR1 is SGHDT and CDR2 is YYEEEE. The length of the CDR3 is 14 residues. V was trimmed by 0 bases and J by 7 bases, leaving 10 bases between them. The CDR3 here is CASSLGQNDGELFF. CDR3 DNA sequence: TGTGCCAGCAGCTTGGGACAGAACGACGGGGAGCTGTTTTTT.

The chain is built from TRBV6-2 or TRBV6-3 and TRBJ2-2; possible D gene TRBD2, 6 bases. V lost 0 bases and J lost 5, with 10 bases in between. This CDR3 is built from 15 residues. Germline V gene lookup returns CDR1 MNHEY and CDR2 SVGEGT. CDR3 coding DNA: TGTGCCAGCAGTTACTCGCGGGGCAGTACCGGGGAGCTGTTTTTT. This gives the protein CASSYSRGSTGELFF.

The V call is TRBV28, the J call TRBJ1-5; no reliable D call. V lost 1 base, J lost 2 bases, and 3 bases lay in between. CDR1 and CDR2 from the germline V gene are MDHEN and SYDVKM. The CDR3 is 13 residues long. The CDR3 nucleotides are TGTGCCAGCAGTTTATCGGGCAATCAGCCCCAGCATTTT. The encoded protein is CASSLSGNQPQHF.

The rearrangement joins TRBV2 to TRBJ2-1; TRBD2 matches 9 bases. Germline CDR1 reads SNHLY; CDR2 reads FYNNEI. The V segment lost 5 bases and the J segment 4 bases; nucleotides outside the gene matches: 3. The CDR3 is 14 residues long. The CDR3 nucleotides are TGTGCCAGCAGTTCTAGCGGGGCTTACAATGAGCAGTTCTTC. Its protein is CASSSSGAYNEQFF. Full variable domain (rest looked up from reference TRBV2 and TRBJ2-1): EPEVTQTPSHQVTQMGQEVILRCVPISNHLYFYWYRQILGQKVEFLVSFYNNEISEKSEIFDDQFSVERPDGSNFTLKIRSTKLEDSAMYFCASSSSGAYNEQFFGPGTRLTVL.

This chain connects TRBV5-1 to TRBJ2-2, with no clear D. CDR3 length equals 13 residues. Germline assignment: CDR1 SGHRS and CDR2 YFSETQ. Trimming took 0 bases from V and 6 from J, leaving 6 bases between them. The CDR3 is CASSLAVSGELFF. DNA of the CDR3: TGCGCCAGCAGCTTGGCAGTATCCGGGGAGCTGTTTTTT.

The chain joins TRBV6-6 to TRBJ1-6; unclear D gene. Looked up from germline, CDR1 is MNHNY and CDR2 is SVGAGI (reference sequence). This CDR3 contains 14 residues. V was trimmed by 4 bases and J by 11 bases, leaving 15 bases between them. Here the CDR3 reads CASSSLAGGAPLHF. In DNA, the CDR3 is TGTGCCAGCAGTTCCCTGGCAGGCGGGGCACCCCTCCACTTT.

The DNA of the CDR3 is TGTGCCAGCAGCGTCGCCGGGACAACCTACGAGCAGTACTTC. This translates into CASSVAGTTYEQYF. This sequence joins TRBV5-6 and TRBJ2-7; D may be TRBD1 (6 bases). CDR3 size: 14 residues. The V end lost 4 bases, the J end lost 2 bases, and 13 bases lay between the germline ends. Per the germline V gene, CDR1 is SGHDT and CDR2 is YYEEEE.

V gene TRBV6-5 combines with J gene TRBJ2-3, with a tentative D call TRBD2 (6 bases). The CDR3 loop spans 15 amino acids. CDR1 and CDR2 from the germline V gene are MNHEY and SVGAGI. Trimming shortened V by 3 bases and J by 1 base, and 11 bases separated the two germline ends. The chain's CDR3 is CASSYRDSGTDTQYF. CDR3 nucleotide sequence: TGTGCCAGCAGTTATCGGGACTCCGGCACAGATACGCAGTATTTT.

There are a few counts of this clone. This chain uses TRBV7-3 with TRBJ1-1; a weak D match, TRBD1 (6 bases). This CDR3 has 15 amino acids. CDR1 SGHTA and CDR2 FQGTGA come from the germline V gene. V dropped 5 bases and J dropped 4 bases, with 17 bases sitting between them. CDR3 sequence reads: CASSPWGGERTEAFF. CDR3 nucleotide sequence: TGTGCCAGCAGCCCATGGGGGGGCGAACGCACTGAAGCTTTCTTT. The complete variable domain, with remaining parts taken from reference TRBV7-3 and TRBJ1-1, reads GAGVSQTPSNKVTEKGKYVELRCDPISGHTALYWYRQSLGQGPEFLIYFQGTGAADDSGLPNDRFFAVRPEGSVSTLKIQRTERGDSAVYLCASSPWGGERTEAFFGQGTRLTVV.

The gene calls are TRBV14 and TRBJ2-2, with D perhaps matching TRBD1 (6 bases). Germline V gives CDR1 SGHDN, CDR2 FVKESK. V lost 3 bases, J lost 7 bases, and 12 bases lay in between. This CDR3 contains 14 residues. The CDR3 loop is CASSHHRAGGELFF. The CDR3 bases are TGTGCCAGCAGCCACCACAGGGCGGGCGGGGAGCTGTTTTTT.

The chain recombines TRBV7-2 with TRBJ2-3; a weak D match, TRBD1 (6 bases). The CDR3 is 15 residues long. Germline lookup yields CDR1 SGHTA and CDR2 FQGNSA. V lost 5 bases, J lost 8 bases, and 20 bases lay in between. CDR3 DNA: TGTGCCAGCAGCCCTCGGGACACCAGGCCCGTTACGCAGTATTTT. This encodes CASSPRDTRPVTQYF.

J is TRBJ2-5 and V is TRBV7-3; D may be TRBD1 (6 bases). The length of the CDR3 is 13 residues. CDR1 and CDR2 (germline): SGHTA, FQGTGA. Trimming cost V 4 bases and J 5 bases, with 11 bases left between them. CDR3 sequence (DNA): TGTGCCAGCAGCTCCAGGGGCGGGGAGACCCAGTACTTC. This gives the protein CASSSRGGETQYF.

The V call is TRBV14, the J call TRBJ2-5; TRBD2 might be the D (6 bases). This CDR3 is 13 amino acids long. Trimming left V 1 base short and J 5 bases short, with 8 bases between. CDR1 and CDR2 from the germline V gene are SGHDN and FVKESK. The CDR3 sequence is CASSQGLAETQYF. The CDR3 region has the DNA TGTGCCAGCAGCCAAGGCCTAGCGGAGACCCAGTACTTC.

The V and J genes are TRBV7-2 and TRBJ2-7, with 8 positions matching TRBD1. The V segment lost 5 bases and the J segment 3 bases; nucleotides outside the gene matches: 6. Germline assignment: CDR1 SGHTA and CDR2 FQGNSA. This CDR3 spans 14 amino acids. The CDR3 spells CASSPNRGIYEQYF. Here the CDR3 DNA reads TGTGCCAGCAGCCCAAACAGGGGGATCTACGAGCAGTACTTC.

The chain combines TRBV7-2 with TRBJ2-7, with D possibly being TRBD2 (7 bases). CDR1 is SGHTA, CDR2 FQGNSA, per germline. The CDR3 has 14 amino acids. Trimming removed 2 bases from V and 0 bases from J, with 8 bases in between. CDR3 sequence (DNA): TGTGCCAGCAGCTTACGGGGGGCCTCCTACGAGCAGTACTTC. It codes for CASSLRGASYEQYF.